These T cell receptor beta chains were read from a single sample in a study of blood T cell repertoires in COVID-19. Generated by immunoSEQ multiplex PCR, the TCRdb table keeps only in-frame clones and is missing some. This table has roughly 260,000 clones, 88% appearing once. Sequencing was done on a sample of peripheral blood. The source of these receptors is a man aged 55 to 69 who had recovered from COVID-19. Both conserved end residues are part of each CDR3. The D gene is left open where the match is weak. The listing skips clone size in some rows; elsewhere it reads once, few, many or a size class.

clone size: once
J gene: TRBJ2-3
D gene: TRBD2
V gene: TRBV6-5
CDR3 protein: CASSPLAGVGDTQYF
CDR3 DNA: TGTGCCAGCAGTCCACTAGCGGGGGTCGGAGATACGCAGTATTTT

clone size: .
J gene: TRBJ2-7
D gene: TRBD2
V gene: TRBV7-8
CDR3 protein: CASSPTPGGKYEQYF
CDR3 DNA: TGTGCCAGCAGCCCGACCCCCGGGGGGAAGTACGAGCAGTACTTC

clone size: .
J gene: TRBJ2-1
D gene: TRBD2
V gene: TRBV5-4
CDR3 protein: CASSQTSGGRSSYNEQFF
CDR3 DNA: TGTGCCAGCAGCCAGACTAGCGGGGGTAGAAGCTCCTACAATGAGCAGTTCTTC

clone size: .
J gene: TRBJ1-2
D gene: .
V gene: TRBV9
CDR3 protein: CASSPQIGGGNYGYTF
CDR3 DNA: TGTGCCAGCAGCCCCCAGATCGGGGGGGGAAACTATGGCTACACCTTC

clone size: .
J gene: TRBJ2-1
D gene: TRBD2
V gene: TRBV6-2/TRBV6-3
CDR3 protein: CASSFGLAGEPYNEQFF
CDR3 DNA: TGTGCCAGCAGTTTCGGACTAGCGGGGGAACCCTACAATGAGCAGTTCTTC

clone size: .
J gene: TRBJ1-5
D gene: TRBD1
V gene: TRBV5-1
CDR3 protein: CASSSDRAPRQHF
CDR3 DNA: TGCGCCAGCAGCTCAGACAGGGCACCCCGCCAGCATTTT

clone size: .
J gene: TRBJ2-3
D gene: TRBD2
V gene: TRBV24-1
CDR3 protein: CATSDGRDAGGYTDTQYF
CDR3 DNA: TGTGCCACCAGTGACGGCCGGGATGCGGGGGGATACACAGATACGCAGTATTTT

clone size: .
J gene: TRBJ2-7
D gene: .
V gene: TRBV5-4
CDR3 protein: CASSLGAGTYEQYF
CDR3 DNA: TGTGCCAGCAGCTTGGGGGCGGGGACCTACGAGCAGTACTTC

clone size: .
J gene: TRBJ2-7
D gene: TRBD1
V gene: TRBV5-4
CDR3 protein: CASNFGVTGTGVNEQYF
CDR3 DNA: TGTGCCAGCAATTTCGGGGTGACCGGGACAGGGGTTAACGAGCAGTACTTC

clone size: few
J gene: TRBJ2-1
D gene: .
V gene: TRBV12-3/TRBV12-4
CDR3 protein: CASSLGGPNEQFF
CDR3 DNA: TGTGCCAGCAGTTTAGGGGGCCCGAATGAGCAGTTCTTC

clone size: .
J gene: TRBJ1-6
D gene: .
V gene: TRBV3-1/TRBV3-2
CDR3 protein: CASSQRWVPLHF
CDR3 DNA: TGTGCCAGCAGCCAGAGGTGGGTGCCCCTCCACTTT

clone size: .
J gene: TRBJ2-7
D gene: TRBD2
V gene: TRBV19
CDR3 protein: CASSKGTSGDYEQYF
CDR3 DNA: TGTGCCAGTAGTAAAGGGACTAGCGGAGACTACGAGCAGTACTTC

clone size: few
J gene: TRBJ2-7
D gene: .
V gene: TRBV18
CDR3 protein: CASSPPSQEAYEQYF
CDR3 DNA: TGTGCCAGCTCACCACCGTCGCAAGAGGCCTACGAGCAGTACTTC

clone size: .
J gene: TRBJ1-6
D gene: .
V gene: TRBV7-2
CDR3 protein: CASSPQNSRGSPLHF
CDR3 DNA: TGTGCCAGCAGCCCCCAGAACAGCCGTGGTTCACCCCTCCACTTT

clone size: once
J gene: TRBJ1-5
D gene: .
V gene: TRBV6-5
CDR3 protein: CASSYSQANQPQHF
CDR3 DNA: TGTGCCAGCAGTTACTCCCAAGCAAATCAGCCCCAGCATTTT

clone size: .
J gene: TRBJ2-1
D gene: TRBD2
V gene: TRBV3-1/TRBV3-2
CDR3 protein: CAGSYSTSGVIRDEQFF
CDR3 DNA: TGTGCCGGATCATATTCGACTAGCGGGGTAATTAGGGATGAGCAGTTCTTC

clone size: .
J gene: TRBJ2-5
D gene: TRBD2
V gene: TRBV5-1
CDR3 protein: CASSLAGATGETQYF
CDR3 DNA: TGCGCCAGCAGCCTAGCGGGGGCTACAGGAGAGACCCAGTACTTC

clone size: .
J gene: TRBJ2-6
D gene: TRBD2
V gene: TRBV7-8
CDR3 protein: CASSSRLGGTGANVLTF
CDR3 DNA: TGTGCCAGCAGCTCACGTCTCGGGGGGACTGGGGCCAACGTCCTGACTTTC

clone size: .
J gene: TRBJ2-5
D gene: .
V gene: TRBV7-9
CDR3 protein: CASSLLGASVSETQYF
CDR3 DNA: TGTGCCAGCAGCTTGCTAGGGGCCTCAGTATCAGAGACCCAGTACTTC

clone size: .
J gene: TRBJ2-7
D gene: TRBD1
V gene: TRBV9
CDR3 protein: CASSVEKGANYEQYF
CDR3 DNA: TGTGCCAGCAGCGTAGAAAAGGGGGCAAACTACGAGCAGTACTTC

clone size: .
J gene: TRBJ2-2
D gene: .
V gene: TRBV9
CDR3 protein: CASSAANTGELFF
CDR3 DNA: TGTGCCAGCAGCGCAGCGAACACCGGGGAGCTGTTTTTT

clone size: few
J gene: TRBJ1-6
D gene: .
V gene: TRBV12-3/TRBV12-4
CDR3 protein: CASRRQINSPLHF
CDR3 DNA: TGTGCCAGCAGGAGACAGATTAATTCACCCCTCCACTTT

clone size: .
J gene: TRBJ2-3
D gene: .
V gene: TRBV24-1
CDR3 protein: CATSDPGSTDTQYF
CDR3 DNA: TGTGCCACCAGTGACCCCGGTAGCACAGATACGCAGTATTTT

clone size: .
J gene: TRBJ1-1
D gene: .
V gene: TRBV9
CDR3 protein: CASSVATTGDEAFF
CDR3 DNA: TGTGCCAGCAGCGTAGCTACCACAGGAGACGAAGCTTTCTTT

clone size: .
J gene: TRBJ2-7
D gene: TRBD1
V gene: TRBV6-5
CDR3 protein: CASSGDRGLPYEQYF
CDR3 DNA: TGTGCCAGCAGCGGGGACAGGGGCCTACCCTACGAGCAGTACTTC

clone size: .
J gene: TRBJ2-7
D gene: TRBD2
V gene: TRBV7-2
CDR3 protein: CASSLRRAGVGEQYF
CDR3 DNA: TGTGCCAGCAGCTTAAGAAGAGCGGGGGTTGGGGAGCAGTACTTC